This TCR beta chain was sequenced in a study of read filtering for tumor transcriptome and immune sequencing. Overall study: Patients were some 16 male and some 13 female, mean age approximately 60 years, range about 47 to 85.

Germline values: CDR1 SGHRS, CDR2 YFSETQ. Trimming removed 4 bases from V and 0 bases from J, with 16 bases in between. The CDR3 loop spans 16 amino acids. This library used about 360 ng RNA and molecular barcoded adaptors spanning alpha/delta and beta/gamma chains. Each CDR3 protein gets one entry after TCRdb re-called the reads with MiXCR. The sample contains about 58,000 distinct CDR3 sequences, 9% to 15% of which appear only once. This clonotype was found many times. Its specificity is not known. General study points: Compared with RNA-seq, IR-seq gave much higher clonotype depth and reliability. Around 84% of IR-seq clonotypes had one read, totaling approximately 4% of reads; RNA-seq: around 77% and 45%. The sorted CD138-negative fraction was a mixed bone marrow immune population, not purified T cells.

The receptor was isolated from a donor at least 40 years old with multiple myeloma. Sequencing was carried out using a population of CD138-negative cells sorted from bone marrow. The chain employs TRBV5-1 and TRBJ1-1; TRBD1 is a possible D gene (6 bases). DNA for the CDR3: TGCGCCAGCAGCCTTGGAATCGGGACATTGAACACTGAAGCTTTCTTT. Translated, it gives CASSLGIGTLNTEAFF.